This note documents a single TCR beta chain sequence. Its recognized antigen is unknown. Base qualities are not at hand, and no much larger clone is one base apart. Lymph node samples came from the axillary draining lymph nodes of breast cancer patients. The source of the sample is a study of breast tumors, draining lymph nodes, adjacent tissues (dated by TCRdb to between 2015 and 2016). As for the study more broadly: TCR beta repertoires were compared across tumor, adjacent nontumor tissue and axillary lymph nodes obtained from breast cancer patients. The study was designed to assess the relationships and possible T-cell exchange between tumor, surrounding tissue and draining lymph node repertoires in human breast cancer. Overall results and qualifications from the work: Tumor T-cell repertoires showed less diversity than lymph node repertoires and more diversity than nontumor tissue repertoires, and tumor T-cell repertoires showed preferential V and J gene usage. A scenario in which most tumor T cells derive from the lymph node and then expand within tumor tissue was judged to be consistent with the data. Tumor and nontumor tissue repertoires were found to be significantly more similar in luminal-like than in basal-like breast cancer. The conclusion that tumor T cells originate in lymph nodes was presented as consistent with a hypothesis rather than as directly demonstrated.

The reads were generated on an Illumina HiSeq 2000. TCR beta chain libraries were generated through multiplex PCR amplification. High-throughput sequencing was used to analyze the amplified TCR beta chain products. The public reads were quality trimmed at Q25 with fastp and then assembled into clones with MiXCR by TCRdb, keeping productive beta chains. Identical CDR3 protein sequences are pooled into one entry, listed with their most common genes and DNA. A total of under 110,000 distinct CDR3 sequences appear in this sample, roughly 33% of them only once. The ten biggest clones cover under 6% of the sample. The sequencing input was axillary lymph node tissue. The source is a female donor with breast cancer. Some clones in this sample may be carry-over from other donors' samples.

In nucleotide form, the sequence is TGCAGTGCTAGAGATGTAGCTCCCCGGGGAAATGGCTACACCTTC. The translation is CSARDVAPRGNGYTF. The chain links TRBV20-1 with TRBJ1-2, with the D gene uncertain. From the cysteine through the phenylalanine, the CDR3 covers 15 amino acids. Here the CDR3 DNA is all that survives: 45 bases in frame from base 1. CDR1 and CDR2, looked up from the germline V gene (reference sequence), are DFQATT and SNEGSKA. V was cut back by 0 bases and J by 6 bases, leaving a gap of 17 bases between them.